The clone carrying this T cell receptor beta chain was counted between two and nine times. As yet, its antigen is unknown. This sample is drawn from a study of T cell repertoires in cytomegalovirus infection. Regarding the study as a whole: HLA-C-restricted CMV-specific TCR beta clonotypes were dominant in the ex vivo response.

The V gene's germline CDR1 is MNHNS and CDR2 SASEGT. Trimming took off 6 bases at V and 0 bases at J, with 11 bases between the two ends. The CDR3 runs 15 residues. TCRdb used MiXCR to reprocess the reads, holding one entry per CDR3 protein. The sample lists fewer than 250,000 distinct CDR3 sequences, about 23% occurring once. Sequenced: CD8+ T cells from PBMCs. This clonotype originated in a human donor in good health (CMV status not recorded). Some clones in this sample may be carry-over from other donors' samples. This chain joins TRBV6-1 and TRBJ2-2, with a tentative D call TRBD1 (6 bases). CDR3 in amino acids: CASRTGIANTGELFF. CDR3 nucleotide sequence: TGTGCCAGCAGAACAGGGATCGCGAACACCGGGGAGCTGTTTTTT.